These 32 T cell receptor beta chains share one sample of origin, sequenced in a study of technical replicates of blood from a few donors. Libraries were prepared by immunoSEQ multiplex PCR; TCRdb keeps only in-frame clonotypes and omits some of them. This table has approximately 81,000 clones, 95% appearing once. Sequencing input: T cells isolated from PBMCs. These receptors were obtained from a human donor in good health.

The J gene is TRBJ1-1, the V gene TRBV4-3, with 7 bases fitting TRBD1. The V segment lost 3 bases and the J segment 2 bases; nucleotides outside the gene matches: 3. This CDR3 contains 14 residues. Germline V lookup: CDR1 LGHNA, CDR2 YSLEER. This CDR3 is CASSQTGINTEAFF. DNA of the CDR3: TGCGCCAGCAGCCAGACAGGGATCAACACTGAAGCTTTCTTT.

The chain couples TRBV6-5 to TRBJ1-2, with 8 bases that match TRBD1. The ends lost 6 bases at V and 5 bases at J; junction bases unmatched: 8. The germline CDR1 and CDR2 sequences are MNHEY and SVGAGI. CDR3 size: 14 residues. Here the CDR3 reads CASRGQASDYGYTF. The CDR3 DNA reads TGTGCCAGCAGGGGACAGGCCTCTGATTATGGCTACACCTTC.

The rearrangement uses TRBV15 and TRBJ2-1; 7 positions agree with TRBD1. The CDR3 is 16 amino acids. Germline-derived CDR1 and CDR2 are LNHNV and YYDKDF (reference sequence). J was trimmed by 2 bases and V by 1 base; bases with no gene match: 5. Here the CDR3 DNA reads TGTGCCACCAGCAGAGTTAGACAGGGAGCCTACAATGAGCAGTTCTTC. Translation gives CATSRVRQGAYNEQFF.

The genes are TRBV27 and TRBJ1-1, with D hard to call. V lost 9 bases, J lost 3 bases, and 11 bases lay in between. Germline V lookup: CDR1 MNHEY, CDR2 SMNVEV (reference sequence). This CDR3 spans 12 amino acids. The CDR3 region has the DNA TGTGCCAGTTTTGATGCGGACACTGAAGCTTTCTTT. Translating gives CASFDADTEAFF.

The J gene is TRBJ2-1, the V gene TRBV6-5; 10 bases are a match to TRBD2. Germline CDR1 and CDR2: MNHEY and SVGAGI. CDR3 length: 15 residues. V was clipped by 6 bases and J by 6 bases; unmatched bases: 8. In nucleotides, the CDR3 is TGTGCCAGCAGCCCTCTAGCGGGAGAGGGCAATGAGCAGTTCTTC. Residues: CASSPLAGEGNEQFF.

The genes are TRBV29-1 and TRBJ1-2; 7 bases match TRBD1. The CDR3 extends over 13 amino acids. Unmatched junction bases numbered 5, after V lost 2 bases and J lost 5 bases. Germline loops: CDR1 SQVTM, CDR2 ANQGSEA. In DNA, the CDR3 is TGCAGCGTTGAACATTCGACAGGGTATGGCTACACCTTC. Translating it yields CSVEHSTGYGYTF.

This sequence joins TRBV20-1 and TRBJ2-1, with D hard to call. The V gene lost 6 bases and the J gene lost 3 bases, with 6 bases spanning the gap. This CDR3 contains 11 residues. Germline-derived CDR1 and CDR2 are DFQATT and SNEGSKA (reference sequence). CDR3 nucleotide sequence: TGCAGTGCCAATTTCTACAATGAGCAGTTCTTC. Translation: CSANFYNEQFF.

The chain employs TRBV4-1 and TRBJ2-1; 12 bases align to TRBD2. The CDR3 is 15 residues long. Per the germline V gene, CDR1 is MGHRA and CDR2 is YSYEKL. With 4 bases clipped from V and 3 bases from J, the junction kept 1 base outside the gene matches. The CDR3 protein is CASSRTSGDYNEQFF. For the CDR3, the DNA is TGCGCCAGCAGCCGGACTAGCGGGGACTACAATGAGCAGTTCTTC.

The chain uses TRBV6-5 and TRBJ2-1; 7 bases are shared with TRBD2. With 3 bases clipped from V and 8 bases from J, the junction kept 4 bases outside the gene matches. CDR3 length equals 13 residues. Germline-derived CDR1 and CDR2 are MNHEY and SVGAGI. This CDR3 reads CASSYGLVHEQFF. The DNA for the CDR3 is TGTGCCAGCAGTTATGGACTAGTCCATGAGCAGTTCTTC.

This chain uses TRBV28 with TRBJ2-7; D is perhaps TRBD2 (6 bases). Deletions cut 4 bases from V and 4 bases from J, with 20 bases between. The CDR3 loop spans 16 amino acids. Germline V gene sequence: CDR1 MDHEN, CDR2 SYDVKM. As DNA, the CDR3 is TGTGCCAGCAGTTCGCCGGAGGAGCGGGTCGGATACGAGCAGTACTTC. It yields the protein CASSSPEERVGYEQYF.

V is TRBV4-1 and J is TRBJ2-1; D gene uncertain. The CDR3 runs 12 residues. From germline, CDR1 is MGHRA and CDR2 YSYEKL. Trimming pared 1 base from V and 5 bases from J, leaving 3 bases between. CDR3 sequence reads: CASSQVNNEQFF. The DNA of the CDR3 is TGCGCCAGCAGCCAAGTAAACAATGAGCAGTTCTTC.

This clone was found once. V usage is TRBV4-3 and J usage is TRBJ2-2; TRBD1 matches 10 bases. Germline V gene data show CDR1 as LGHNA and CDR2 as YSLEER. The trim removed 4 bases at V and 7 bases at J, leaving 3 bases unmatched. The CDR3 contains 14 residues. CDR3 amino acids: CASSPWTGGGELFF. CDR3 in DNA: TGCGCCAGCAGCCCTTGGACAGGGGGCGGGGAGCTGTTTTTT.

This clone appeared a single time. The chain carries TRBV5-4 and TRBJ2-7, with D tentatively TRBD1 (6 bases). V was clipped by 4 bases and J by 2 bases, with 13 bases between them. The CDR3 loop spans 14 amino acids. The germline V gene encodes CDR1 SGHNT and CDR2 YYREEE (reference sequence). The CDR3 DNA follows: TGTGCCAGCAGCAGATTAGGGGGAACCTACGAGCAGTACTTC. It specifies CASSRLGGTYEQYF.

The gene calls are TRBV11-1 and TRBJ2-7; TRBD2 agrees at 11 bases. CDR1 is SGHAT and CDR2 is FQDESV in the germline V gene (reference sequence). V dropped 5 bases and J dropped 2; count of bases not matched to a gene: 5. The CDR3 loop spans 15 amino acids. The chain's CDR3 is CASSIQLAGAYEQYF. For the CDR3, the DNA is TGTGCCAGCAGCATTCAACTAGCGGGGGCCTACGAGCAGTACTTC.

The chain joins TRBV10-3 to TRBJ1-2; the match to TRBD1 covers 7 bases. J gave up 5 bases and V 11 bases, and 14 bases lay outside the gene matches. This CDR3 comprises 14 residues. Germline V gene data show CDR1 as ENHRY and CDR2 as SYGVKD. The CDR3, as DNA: TGTGCCTCCACCGGCACAGGGGAGAGGTATGGCTACACCTTC. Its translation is CASTGTGERYGYTF.

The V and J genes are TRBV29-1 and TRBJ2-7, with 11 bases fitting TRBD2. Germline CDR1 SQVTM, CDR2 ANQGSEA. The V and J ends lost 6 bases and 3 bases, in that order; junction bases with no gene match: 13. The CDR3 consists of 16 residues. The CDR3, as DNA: TGCAGCGTGAGGGGGGGTACTAGCGGGAGTGTCTACGAGCAGTACTTC. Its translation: CSVRGGTSGSVYEQYF.

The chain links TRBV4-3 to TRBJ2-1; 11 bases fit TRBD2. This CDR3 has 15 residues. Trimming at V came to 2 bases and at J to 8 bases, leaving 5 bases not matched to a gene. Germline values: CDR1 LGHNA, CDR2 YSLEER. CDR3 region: CASSQQLAGVDEQFF. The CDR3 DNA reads TGCGCCAGCAGCCAACAACTAGCGGGAGTGGATGAGCAGTTCTTC.

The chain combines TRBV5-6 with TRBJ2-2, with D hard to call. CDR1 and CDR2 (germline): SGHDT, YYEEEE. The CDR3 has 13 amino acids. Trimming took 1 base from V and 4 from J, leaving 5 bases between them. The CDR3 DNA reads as TGTGCCAGCAGCTTGCCGGTCACCGGGGAGCTGTTTTTT. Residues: CASSLPVTGELFF. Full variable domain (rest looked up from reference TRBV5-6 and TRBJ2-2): DAGVTQSPTHLIKTRGQQVTLRCSPKSGHDTVSWYQQALGQGPQFIFQYYEEEERQRGNFPDRFSGHQFPNYSSELNVNALLLGDSALYLCASSLPVTGELFFGEGSRLTVL.

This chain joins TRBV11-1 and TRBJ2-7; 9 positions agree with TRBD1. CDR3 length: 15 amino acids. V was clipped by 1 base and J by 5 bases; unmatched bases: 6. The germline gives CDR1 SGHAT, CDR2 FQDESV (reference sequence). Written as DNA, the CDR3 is TGTGCCAGCAGCTTAGAATGGACAGGGGTACACGAGCAGTACTTC. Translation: CASSLEWTGVHEQYF.

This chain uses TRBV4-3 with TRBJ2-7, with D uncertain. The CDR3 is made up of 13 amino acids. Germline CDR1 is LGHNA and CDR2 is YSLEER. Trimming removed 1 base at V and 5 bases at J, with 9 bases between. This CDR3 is CASSQGSVHEQYF. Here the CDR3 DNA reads TGCGCCAGCAGCCAAGGCAGCGTCCACGAGCAGTACTTC.

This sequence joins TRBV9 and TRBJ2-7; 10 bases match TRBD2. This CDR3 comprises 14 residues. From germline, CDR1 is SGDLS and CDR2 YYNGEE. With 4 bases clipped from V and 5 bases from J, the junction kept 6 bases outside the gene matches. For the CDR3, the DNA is TGTGCCAGCAGCCGTAAGCGGGAGGGGGACGAGCAGTACTTC. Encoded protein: CASSRKREGDEQYF.

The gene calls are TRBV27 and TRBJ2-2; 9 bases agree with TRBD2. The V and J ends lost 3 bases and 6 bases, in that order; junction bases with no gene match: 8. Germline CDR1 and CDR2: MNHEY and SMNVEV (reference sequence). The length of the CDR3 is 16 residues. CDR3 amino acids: CASSLYPAGGPGELFF. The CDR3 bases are TGTGCCAGCAGTTTGTATCCGGCGGGAGGGCCCGGGGAGCTGTTTTTT.

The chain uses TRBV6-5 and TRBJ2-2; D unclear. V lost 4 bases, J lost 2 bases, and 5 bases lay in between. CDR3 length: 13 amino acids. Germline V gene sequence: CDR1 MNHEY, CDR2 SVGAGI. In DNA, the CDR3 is TGTGCCAGCAGTTCATTCAACACCGGGGAGCTGTTTTTT. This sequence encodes CASSSFNTGELFF.

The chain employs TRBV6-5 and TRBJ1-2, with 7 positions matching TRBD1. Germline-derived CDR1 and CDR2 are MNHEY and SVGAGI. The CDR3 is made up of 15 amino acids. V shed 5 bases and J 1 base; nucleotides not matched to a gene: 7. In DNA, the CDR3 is TGTGCCAGCAGTCACCGGGACAGTCTTAACTATGGCTACACCTTC. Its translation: CASSHRDSLNYGYTF.

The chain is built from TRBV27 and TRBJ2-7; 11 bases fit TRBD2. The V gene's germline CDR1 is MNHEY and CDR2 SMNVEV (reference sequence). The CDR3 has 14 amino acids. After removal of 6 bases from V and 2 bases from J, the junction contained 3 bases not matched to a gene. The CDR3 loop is CASSLLAGAYEQYF. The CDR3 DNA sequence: TGTGCCAGCAGCCTACTAGCGGGAGCCTACGAGCAGTACTTC.

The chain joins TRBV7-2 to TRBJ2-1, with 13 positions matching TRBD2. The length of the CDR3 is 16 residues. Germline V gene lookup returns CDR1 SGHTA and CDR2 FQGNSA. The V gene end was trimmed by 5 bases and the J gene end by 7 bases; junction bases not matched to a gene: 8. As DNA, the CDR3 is TGTGCCAGCAGCCCTACTAGCGGGAGGGTTGGTAATGAGCAGTTCTTC. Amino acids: CASSPTSGRVGNEQFF.

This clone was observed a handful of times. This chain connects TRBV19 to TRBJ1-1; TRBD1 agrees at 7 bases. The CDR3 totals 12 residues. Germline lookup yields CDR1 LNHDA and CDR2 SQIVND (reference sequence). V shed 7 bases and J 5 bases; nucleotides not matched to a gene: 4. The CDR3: CASKEGATEAFF. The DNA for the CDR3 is TGTGCCAGTAAGGAGGGGGCAACTGAAGCTTTCTTT.

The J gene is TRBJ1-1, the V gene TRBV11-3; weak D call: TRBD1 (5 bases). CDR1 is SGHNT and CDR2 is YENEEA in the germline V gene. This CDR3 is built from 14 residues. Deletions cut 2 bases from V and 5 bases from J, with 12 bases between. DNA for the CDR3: TGTGCCAGCAGCTTAAAGGGGCGAGTAACTGAAGCTTTCTTT. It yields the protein CASSLKGRVTEAFF.

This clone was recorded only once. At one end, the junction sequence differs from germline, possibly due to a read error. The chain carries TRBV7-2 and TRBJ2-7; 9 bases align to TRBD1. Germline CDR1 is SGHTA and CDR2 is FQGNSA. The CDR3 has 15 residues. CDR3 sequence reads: CASSSKTGTGYAQYF. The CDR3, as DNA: TGTGCCAGCAGTTCTAAGACCGGGACAGGGTACGCGCAGTACTTC.

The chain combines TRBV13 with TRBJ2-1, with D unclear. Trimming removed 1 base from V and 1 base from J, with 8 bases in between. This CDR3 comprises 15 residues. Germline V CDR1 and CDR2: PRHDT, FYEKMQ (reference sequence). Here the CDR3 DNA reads TGTGCCAGCAGCTTAGATACTGTATCCTACAATGAGCAGTTCTTC. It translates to CASSLDTVSYNEQFF.

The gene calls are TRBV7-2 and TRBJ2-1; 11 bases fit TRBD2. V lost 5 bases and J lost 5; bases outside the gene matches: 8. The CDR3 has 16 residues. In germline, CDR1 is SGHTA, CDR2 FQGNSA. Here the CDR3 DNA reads TGTGCCAGCAGCGTCCGTACTAGCGGGAGCCACAATGAGCAGTTCTTC. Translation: CASSVRTSGSHNEQFF.

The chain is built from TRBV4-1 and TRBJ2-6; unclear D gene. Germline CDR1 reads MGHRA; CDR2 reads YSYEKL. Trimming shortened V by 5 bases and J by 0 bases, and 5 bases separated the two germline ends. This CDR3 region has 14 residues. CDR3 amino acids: CASSTDSGANVLTF. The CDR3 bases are TGCGCCAGCAGCACAGACTCTGGGGCCAACGTCCTGACTTTC.